This T cell receptor (beta chain) came from a study of T cells after posttransplantation cyclophosphamide. Germline values: CDR1 MNHEY, CDR2 SMNVEV (reference sequence). The length of the CDR3 is 13 residues. Trimming cost V 10 bases and J 6 bases, with 16 bases left between them. On the day of bone marrow donation, the related graft donor provided peripheral blood. Whole-study results and caveats: Donor CD8+ memory clones often dominated recipient blood repertoires at later times. Recipient CMV seropositivity and CMV reactivation strongly tracked TRB clonality. TRB overlap between skin or GI tissue T cells and blood was limited.

The repertoire was sequenced with immunoSEQ multiplex PCR; TCRdb's copy has only in-frame clones and lacks some. The sample has roughly 40,000 clones, none seen only once. This clone was picked up many times. Its specificity is not known. Material for sequencing was PBMCs. This sequence originates from a woman aged 45-60 years in good health and a related stem cell transplant donor. This chain joins TRBV27 and TRBJ1-5, with a weak D call TRBD1 (5 bases). The CDR3 is CATRRGLGQPQHF. CDR3 nucleotide sequence: TGTGCCACCAGACGGGGGTTAGGTCAGCCCCAGCATTTT.